What follows are 9 T cell receptor beta chains derived from one specimen sequenced in a study of blood T cell repertoires in COVID-19. Using immunoSEQ multiplex PCR, the repertoire was profiled, and TCRdb retains in-frame clones only, with some absent. This table holds 140,000 to 150,000 clones, around 82% found once. The specimen was peripheral blood. These receptor sequences come from a man aged 55 to 69 with active or convalescent COVID-19.

This clone was found a few times. V gene TRBV11-2 combines with J gene TRBJ1-1, with D possibly matching TRBD1 (6 bases). The V and J ends lost 5 bases and 0 bases respectively, with 16 bases between them. The CDR3 runs 16 residues. In germline, CDR1 is SGHAT, CDR2 FQNNGV. Written as DNA, the CDR3 is TGTGCCAGCAGCGGTCCCGGGACATTTTTGAACACTGAAGCTTTCTTT. It codes for CASSGPGTFLNTEAFF.

The chain carries TRBV6-5 and TRBJ2-1, with 8 bases lining up with TRBD2. The J segment lost 3 bases and the V segment lost 2 bases, leaving 6 bases of the junction unmatched. There are 16 residues in the CDR3. Germline V gene data show CDR1 as MNHEY and CDR2 as SVGAGI. The CDR3 bases are TGTGCCAGCAGTTACCGGACTAGCAGAATCTACAATGAGCAGTTCTTC. Translating it yields CASSYRTSRIYNEQFF.

This chain uses TRBV5-6 with TRBJ2-7, with D possibly matching TRBD1 (6 bases). The CDR3 contains 15 residues. Germline-derived CDR1 and CDR2 are SGHDT and YYEEEE. V was trimmed by 5 bases and J by 3 bases, leaving 18 bases between them. The CDR3 bases are TGTGCCAGCAGTGTAAAACAGGGATTACACTACGAGCAGTACTTC. This gives the protein CASSVKQGLHYEQYF.

The chain combines TRBV7-2 with TRBJ1-1, with D hard to call. V was pared by 5 bases and J by 1 base, with 14 bases between. Germline CDR1 SGHTA, CDR2 FQGNSA. The CDR3 contains 15 residues. The CDR3 nucleotides are TGTGCCAGCAGCGTATACAGTCACCGGAACACTGAAGCTTTCTTT. Translation: CASSVYSHRNTEAFF.

This clone showed up just once. The chain couples TRBV5-1 to TRBJ2-3; 9 nucleotides line up with TRBD2. The CDR3 totals 15 residues. Trimming at V came to 0 bases and at J to 6 bases, leaving 5 bases not matched to a gene. Germline V gives CDR1 SGHRS, CDR2 YFSETQ. This CDR3 reads CASSLGSGSFDTQYF. CDR3 DNA sequence: TGCGCCAGCAGCTTGGGTAGCGGGAGTTTTGATACGCAGTATTTT.

The chain carries TRBV5-6 and TRBJ2-5; 7 nucleotides agree with TRBD2. This CDR3 comprises 14 residues. CDR1 and CDR2 from the germline V gene are SGHDT and YYEEEE. J was trimmed by 2 bases and V by 4 bases; bases with no gene match: 5. The CDR3 DNA sequence: TGTGCCAGCAGCCAGCCGGGACTACAAGAGACCCAGTACTTC. Its translation is CASSQPGLQETQYF.

The chain combines TRBV6-1 with TRBJ2-4; no clear D. CDR1 and CDR2 (germline): MNHNS, SASEGT. CDR3 length equals 15 residues. With 1 base removed from V and 1 base from J, the gap between germline ends came to 8 bases. CDR3 sequence: CASSEVSSAKNIQYF. CDR3 DNA sequence: TGTGCCAGCAGTGAAGTCAGTTCGGCCAAAAACATTCAGTACTTC.

This chain links TRBV5-5 with TRBJ2-6; a possible D gene is TRBD1 (6 bases). Trimming shortened V by 0 bases and J by 0 bases, and 10 bases separated the two germline ends. The CDR3 length is 17 residues. Germline lookup yields CDR1 SGHKS and CDR2 YYEKEE (reference sequence). The CDR3: CASSLVGRGSGANVLTF. CDR3 DNA: TGTGCCAGCAGCTTGGTAGGCAGGGGCTCTGGGGCCAACGTCCTGACTTTC.

The CDR3 region has the DNA TGTGCCAGCCGGGGAGCGAACACTGAAGCTTTCTTT. It encodes CASRGANTEAFF. This chain uses TRBV3-1 (or the pseudogene TRBV3-2) with TRBJ1-1, with unresolved D. In germline, CDR1 is LGHDT, CDR2 YNNKEL (reference sequence). V gave up 8 bases and J gave up 1 base, with 8 bases separating them. CDR3 size: 12 residues.